This is a list of T cell receptor beta chains from one sample in a study of blood T cell repertoires in COVID-19. Here immunoSEQ multiplex PCR was the method, and the copy in TCRdb shows in-frame clones only, minus some. Altogether about 160,000 clones are present, approximately 82% being singletons, with the ten largest covering 20% to 25%. Material for sequencing was peripheral blood. These receptor sequences come from a woman of 80 years or more with acute or convalescent COVID-19. Each CDR3 is given with its conserved first and last residue. D genes are given only for firm matches. Expanded clones get a size class; other rows say once, few or many, or leave the size out.

V	size	J	D	DNA	CDR3
TRBV18	-	TRBJ1-5	TRBD1	TGTGCCAGCTCATCGATCGGGACAGCTCCACAGCATTTT	CASSSIGTAPQHF
TRBV11-2	once	TRBJ1-2	-	TGTGCCAGCAGCTTACGTAGGGGGAACGGCTACACCTTC	CASSLRRGNGYTF
TRBV7-8	-	TRBJ1-3	-	TGTGCCAGCCAACCGCTGAGCTCTGGAAACACCATATATTTT	CASQPLSSGNTIYF
TRBV4-2	few	TRBJ1-3	-	TGTGCCAGCAGCCTCAGGCACACTGACGACGGAAACACCATATATTTT	CASSLRHTDDGNTIYF
TRBV3-1/TRBV3-2	-	TRBJ1-5	-	TGTGCCAGCAGCCAAGATGACAGGCTGGGCAATCAGCCCCAGCATTTT	CASSQDDRLGNQPQHF
TRBV12-3/TRBV12-4	-	TRBJ2-7	-	TGTGCCAGCAGTTATCGGGGTATGGGCGAGCAGTACTTC	CASSYRGMGEQYF
TRBV6-6	-	TRBJ2-7	TRBD1	TGTGCCAGCAGCCTGACCGGGACAGGGGTTTACGAGCAGTACTTC	CASSLTGTGVYEQYF
TRBV25-1	-	TRBJ1-2	TRBD1	TGTGCCAGCAGTGAATTGACAGGGGTCTATGGCTACACCTTC	CASSELTGVYGYTF
TRBV5-1	many	TRBJ1-5	-	TGCGCCAGCAGCAGGGACACAGGGAGCAATCAGCCCCAGCATTTT	CASSRDTGSNQPQHF
TRBV3-1/TRBV3-2	-	TRBJ2-3	-	TGTGCCAGCAGCCAAGAAATAGGAGGGGGGGCAACAGATACGCAGTATTTT	CASSQEIGGGATDTQYF
TRBV7-9	few	TRBJ2-1	TRBD2	TGTGCCAGCAGCTTAGATACGGGGACTACCCCCTACAATGAGCAGTTCTTC	CASSLDTGTTPYNEQFF
TRBV7-6	-	TRBJ2-1	TRBD2	TGTGCCAGCAGCTTAGGTTCTACGCGGGAGGTCTACAATGAGCAGTTCTTC	CASSLGSTREVYNEQFF
TRBV7-7	-	TRBJ1-1	-	TGTGCCAGCAGCCTATTCTCCGGGACATCGAACACTGAAGCTTTCTTT	CASSLFSGTSNTEAFF
TRBV18	-	TRBJ2-3	TRBD1	TGTGCCAGCTCACCGAACAGGGGTGGGACAGATACGCAGTATTTT	CASSPNRGGTDTQYF
TRBV7-9	-	TRBJ2-1	TRBD2	TGTGCCAGCAGCCCTCGACTAGCGGGAGGATATGAGCAGTTCTTC	CASSPRLAGGYEQFF
TRBV2	-	TRBJ2-5	TRBD2	TGTGCCAGCAGGTTCTGGACTAGCGTGGAGACCCAGTACTTC	CASRFWTSVETQYF
TRBV7-9	-	TRBJ1-6	TRBD1	TGTGCCAGCAGCCCCGGGACAGGGAGGAATTCACCCCTCCACTTT	CASSPGTGRNSPLHF
TRBV6-5	-	TRBJ1-4	TRBD1	TGTGCCAGCAGTACCATTCGGACAGGGGAGGAAAAACTGTTTTTT	CASSTIRTGEEKLFF
TRBV5-1	-	TRBJ1-3	-	TGCGCCAGCAGCTTGATGCAGGCCACCTCTGGAAACACCATATATTTT	CASSLMQATSGNTIYF
TRBV5-1	-	TRBJ2-3	-	TGCGCCAGCAGCTTGGTCCCAGTCTCAGATACGCAGTATTTT	CASSLVPVSDTQYF
TRBV19	-	TRBJ1-2	-	TGTGCCAGTAGAGCTGCAGGGATCCTTTACTATGGCTACACCTTC	CASRAAGILYYGYTF
TRBV7-9	-	TRBJ2-1	TRBD2	TGTGCCAGCAGCTTAGCGGGAGGGCCAAATGAGCAGTTCTTC	CASSLAGGPNEQFF
TRBV10-3	-	TRBJ1-1	-	TGTGCCATCAGCCCGGGGGACACTGAAGCTTTCTTT	CAISPGDTEAFF
TRBV6-1	-	TRBJ1-1	-	TGTGCCAGCAGTGAAGGTTTGCCTAGTTTGAACACTGAAGCTTTCTTT	CASSEGLPSLNTEAFF
TRBV30	-	TRBJ2-7	TRBD2	TGTGCCTGGAGTCCCCTAGCGGGAGGGCCTTACGAGCAGTACTTC	CAWSPLAGGPYEQYF
TRBV2	-	TRBJ2-7	-	TGTGCCAGCAGTGGAATAAGACTAACTCTCTCCTACGAGCAGTACTTC	CASSGIRLTLSYEQYF
TRBV7-2	once	TRBJ1-2	-	TGTGCCAGCAGCTCGGACACGGGCCGTCGCTATGGCTACACCTTC	CASSSDTGRRYGYTF
TRBV25-1	-	TRBJ1-2	-	TGTGCCAGCAGTGAAAATCGAGTATCGGATGGCTACACCTTC	CASSENRVSDGYTF
TRBV5-1	-	TRBJ1-5	-	TGCGCCAGCAGCTTGGCTGGCGGTTATCAGCCCCAGCATTTT	CASSLAGGYQPQHF
TRBV3-1/TRBV3-2	few	TRBJ2-7	TRBD1	TGTGCCAGCAGCCCTTCGGGACAGGCTTCCGAGCAGTACTTC	CASSPSGQASEQYF
TRBV11-2	-	TRBJ2-2	-	TGTGCCAGCAGCTTGATATTTGGGCCCATGAACACCGGGGAGCTGTTTTTT	CASSLIFGPMNTGELFF
TRBV5-4	-	TRBJ2-5	-	TGTGCCAGCAGCTTCGGGAACCCTCAGACCCAGTACTTC	CASSFGNPQTQYF
TRBV2	-	TRBJ1-4	-	TGTGCCAGCACTGGGGGCGTGGGAGAAAAACTGTTTTTT	CASTGGVGEKLFF
TRBV7-2	-	TRBJ1-1	TRBD1	TGTGCCAGCAGCTTTACCGGGACAGTAGACACTGAAGCTTTCTTT	CASSFTGTVDTEAFF
TRBV5-1	-	TRBJ2-5	TRBD1	TGCGCCAGCAGCTTGGGATCCACAGGGGGCGAGGAGACCCAGTACTTC	CASSLGSTGGEETQYF
TRBV4-1	-	TRBJ1-1	TRBD1	TGCGCCAGCAGCCAATACGGGACAGGGGGGACTGAAGCTTTCTTT	CASSQYGTGGTEAFF
TRBV18	-	TRBJ2-7	TRBD1	TGTGCCAGCTCATACGGGACAGGGCCCTACGAGCAGTACTTC	CASSYGTGPYEQYF
TRBV7-8	few	TRBJ2-1	TRBD2	TGTGCCAGCAGCTCTAGCTTTTTAGCGGGAGTCGTAAATGAGCAGTTCTTC	CASSSSFLAGVVNEQFF
TRBV5-6	-	TRBJ2-5	TRBD1	TGTGCCAGCAGCTTGAGACAGGGGGGATGGACCCAGTACTTC	CASSLRQGGWTQYF
TRBV6-5	-	TRBJ2-3	-	TGTGCCAGCACTCAATGGGCCGGACAAACAGATACGCAGTATTTT	CASTQWAGQTDTQYF
TRBV30	-	TRBJ1-5	TRBD1	TGTGCCTGGAACTTGGGACAGGGGAATCAGCCCCAGCATTTT	CAWNLGQGNQPQHF
TRBV18	-	TRBJ1-5	-	TGTGCCAGCTCACCCATAGATAGCAATCAGCCCCAGCATTTT	CASSPIDSNQPQHF
TRBV18	-	TRBJ2-7	TRBD2	TGTGCCAGCTCACCTTCCAGCGGGAGGAAGGAAGAGCAGTACTTC	CASSPSSGRKEEQYF
TRBV30	-	TRBJ2-2	-	TGTGCCTCTCAGAAAAAGGTCGGGAGCGGGGAGCTGTTTTTT	CASQKKVGSGELFF
TRBV6-5	-	TRBJ1-1	-	TGTGCCAGCAGTTCTCCGACTGAAGCTTTCTTT	CASSSPTEAFF
TRBV30	-	TRBJ2-1	TRBD2	TGTGCCTGGAGGACTAGCAGGCACAATGAGCAGTTCTTC	CAWRTSRHNEQFF